Listed here is a single T cell receptor beta chain. These data come from a study of cytomegalovirus exposure and HLA in healthy donors. Sequenced by immunoSEQ multiplex PCR; TCRdb stores in-frame clones only, minus some. This table has approximately 88,000 clones, about 96% appearing once. This CDR3 contains 14 residues. Trimming took 4 bases from V and 6 from J, leaving 13 bases between them. CDR1 is MNHNS and CDR2 is SASEGT in the germline V gene. The receptor was isolated from a woman aged 18-35 years in good health and CMV-seronegative. Sequenced sample: PBMCs. V gene TRBV6-1 combines with J gene TRBJ1-3; D possibly corresponds to TRBD1 (6 bases). The CDR3 sequence: CASSGVTGPNTIYF. As DNA, the CDR3 is TGTGCCAGCAGTGGTGTGACAGGCCCAAACACCATATATTTT.